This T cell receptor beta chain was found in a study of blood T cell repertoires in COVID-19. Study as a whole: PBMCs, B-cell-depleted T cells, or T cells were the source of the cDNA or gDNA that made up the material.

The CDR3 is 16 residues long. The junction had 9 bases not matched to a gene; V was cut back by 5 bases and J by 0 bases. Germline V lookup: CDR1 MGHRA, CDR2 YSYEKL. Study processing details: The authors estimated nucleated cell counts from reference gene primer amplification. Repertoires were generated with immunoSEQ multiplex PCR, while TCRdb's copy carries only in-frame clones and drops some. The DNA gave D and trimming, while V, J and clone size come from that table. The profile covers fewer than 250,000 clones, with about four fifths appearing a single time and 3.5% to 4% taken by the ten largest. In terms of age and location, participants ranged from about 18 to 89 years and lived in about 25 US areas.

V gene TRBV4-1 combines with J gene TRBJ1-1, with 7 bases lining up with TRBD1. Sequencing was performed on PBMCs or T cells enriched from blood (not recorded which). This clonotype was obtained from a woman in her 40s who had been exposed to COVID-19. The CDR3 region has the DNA TGCGCCAGCAGCTACCCGGGACAGAGATTGAACACTGAAGCTTTCTTT. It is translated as CASSYPGQRLNTEAFF.